This record concerns one T cell receptor (beta chain) sequence. These data come from a study of blood T cell repertoires in COVID-19. Some clones are missing from TCRdb's copy, which holds only in-frame ones; the method was immunoSEQ multiplex PCR. The data show around 220,000 clones, approximately 87% seen once. Material for sequencing was peripheral blood. The receptor comes from a woman between 50 and 59 years old with acute or convalescent COVID-19.

The CDR3 nucleotides are TGTGCCAGCAGAACTGACTTAGCGGGAGAAGATACGCAGTATTTT. This codes for CASRTDLAGEDTQYF. J is TRBJ2-3 and V is TRBV9, with TRBD2 identical over 9 bases. The length of the CDR3 is 15 residues. With 5 bases clipped from V and 5 bases from J, the junction kept 9 bases outside the gene matches. Germline CDR1 and CDR2: SGDLS and YYNGEE.